Listed here are 31 T cell receptor beta chains from one sample, sequenced in a study of T cell changes during pregnancy in multiple sclerosis. Sequencing was performed with immunoSEQ multiplex PCR; in TCRdb, only in-frame clones are kept and a portion is missing. The repertoire consists of roughly 89,000 clones, with 94% occurring once and the leading ten covering about 2%. The source was peripheral blood, collected in the third trimester of pregnancy. These receptors originate from a female donor with multiple sclerosis, enrolled in a pregnancy study.

The chain couples TRBV27 to TRBJ2-7; 7 bases match TRBD1. The CDR3 covers 15 residues. V was clipped by 4 bases and J by 0 bases; unmatched bases: 6. In germline, CDR1 is MNHEY, CDR2 SMNVEV (reference sequence). In DNA, the CDR3 is TGTGCCAGCAGTTGGGGCAGGGACAGCTCCTACGAGCAGTACTTC. This encodes CASSWGRDSSYEQYF.

The V gene is TRBV19, the J gene TRBJ1-5, with D possibly TRBD1 on 6 matching bases. Germline lookup yields CDR1 LNHDA and CDR2 SQIVND (reference sequence). Trimming stripped 7 bases from V and 0 bases from J, with 19 bases between. The CDR3 is made up of 17 amino acids. The DNA for the CDR3 is TGTGCCAGTACCCCGGACAGCCCCTCACTTAGCAATCAGCCCCAGCATTTT. It specifies CASTPDSPSLSNQPQHF.

The gene calls are TRBV27 and TRBJ2-3, with a possible D match to TRBD2 (6 bases). The ends were cut back, 8 bases at V and 2 bases at J, with 17 bases in the middle. Germline-derived CDR1 and CDR2 are MNHEY and SMNVEV (reference sequence). The CDR3 is 15 amino acids. The CDR3 DNA reads as TGTGCCAGCTCACCCTGGGGGGAGATCACAGATACGCAGTATTTT. Protein: CASSPWGEITDTQYF.

This chain joins TRBV7-9 and TRBJ2-3, with TRBD2 matching over 12 bases. There are 16 residues in the CDR3. V shed 1 base and J 9 bases; nucleotides not matched to a gene: 8. Germline CDR1 and CDR2: SEHNR and FQNEAQ (reference sequence). The CDR3 sequence: CASSLVATSGSRTQYF. CDR3 sequence (DNA): TGTGCCAGCAGCTTAGTCGCGACTAGCGGGAGTCGAACGCAGTATTTT.

This sequence joins TRBV28 and TRBJ1-4; TRBD1 agrees at 8 bases. V lost 3 bases to trimming and J lost 4 bases; unmatched junction nucleotides: 4. The length of the CDR3 is 15 residues. Germline V lookup: CDR1 MDHEN, CDR2 SYDVKM. CDR3: CASSFLTGVNEKLFF. The CDR3 nucleotides are TGTGCCAGCAGTTTTTTGACAGGGGTTAATGAAAAACTGTTTTTT.

The V and J genes are TRBV7-2 and TRBJ2-7; 9 nucleotides agree with TRBD2. V dropped 1 base and J dropped 0; count of bases not matched to a gene: 7. Germline values: CDR1 SGHTA, CDR2 FQGNSA. The CDR3 consists of 17 residues. This CDR3 reads CASSLVRTSASSYEQYF. CDR3 sequence (DNA): TGTGCCAGCAGCTTAGTGAGGACTAGCGCGAGCTCCTACGAGCAGTACTTC.

This chain links TRBV7-6 with TRBJ2-7, with D possibly being TRBD1 (5 bases). The CDR3 sequence is 15 residues long. The V and J ends lost 3 bases and 2 bases respectively, with 14 bases between them. Germline V gene data show CDR1 as SGHVS and CDR2 as FNYEAQ. The CDR3 spells CASSFKGTGTYEQYF. Here the CDR3 DNA reads TGTGCCAGCAGCTTTAAGGGAACAGGAACCTACGAGCAGTACTTC.

This CDR3 is CASGGPYEQYF. The CDR3 DNA is TGTGCCAGCGGCGGTCCCTACGAGCAGTACTTC. The genes are TRBV28 and TRBJ2-7, with D unresolved. CDR3 size: 11 residues. Germline CDR1 MDHEN, CDR2 SYDVKM. Trimming cost V 8 bases and J 2 bases, with 7 bases left between them.

A single count supports this clone. The V and J genes are TRBV10-3 and TRBJ2-1; D possibly corresponds to TRBD1 (5 bases). The germline V gene has CDR1 ENHRY and CDR2 SYGVKD. Trimming took 2 bases from V and 6 from J, leaving 11 bases between them. The CDR3 is made up of 14 amino acids. The CDR3 DNA sequence: TGTGCCATCAGTGAGGATGGCAGGGTCAATGAGCAGTTCTTC. This codes for CAISEDGRVNEQFF.

In DNA, the CDR3 is TGTGCCAGCAGCTTGGAGGGACAGTTAAATGGCTACACCTTC. Translation: CASSLEGQLNGYTF. The chain uses TRBV7-2 and TRBJ1-2; 7 bases align to TRBD1. With 3 bases clipped from V and 6 bases from J, the junction kept 7 bases outside the gene matches. CDR1 and CDR2 from the germline V gene are SGHTA and FQGNSA. The CDR3 sequence is 14 residues long.

V and J are TRBV28 and TRBJ2-7, with TRBD2 as a possible D gene (6 bases). V lost 6 bases to trimming and J lost 1 base, with 16 bases between them. The germline CDR1 and CDR2 sequences are MDHEN and SYDVKM. The CDR3 contains 15 residues. In DNA, the CDR3 is TGTGCCAGCAGCGGCGCTAGCGCGCTTTCCTACGAGCAGTACTTC. As protein: CASSGASALSYEQYF. Drawing the rest from reference TRBV28 and TRBJ2-7, the complete variable domain is DVKVTQSSRYLVKRTGEKVFLECVQDMDHENMFWYRQDPGLGLRLIYFSYDVKMKEKGDIPEGYSVSREKKERFSLILESASTNQTSMYLCASSGASALSYEQYFGPGTRLTVT.

CDR3 region: CASSLAASGYTEAFF. The DNA for the CDR3 is TGTGCCAGCAGCTTGGCTGCTTCAGGATACACTGAAGCTTTCTTT. The chain carries TRBV5-8 and TRBJ1-1; D unclear. The CDR3 spans 15 residues. Germline lookup yields CDR1 SGHTS and CDR2 YDEGEE. V lost 0 bases and J 3 bases, leaving 12 bases between the germline ends.

The genes are TRBV11-2 and TRBJ2-2, with D tentatively TRBD2 (6 bases). V was cut by 3 bases and J by 0 bases, with 20 bases left in between. CDR1 is SGHAT and CDR2 is FQNNGV in the germline V gene. The CDR3 is 19 residues long. DNA of the CDR3: TGTGCCAGCAGCTTTGCCGGGGGTTTTGCGGAGGCGAACACCGGGGAGCTGTTTTTT. This sequence encodes CASSFAGGFAEANTGELFF.

This clone was picked up one time. The J gene is TRBJ2-5, the V gene TRBV7-9; 9 bases map to TRBD2. This CDR3 region has 15 residues. Trimming cost V 4 bases and J 2 bases; bases outside gene matches: 5. CDR1 SEHNR and CDR2 FQNEAQ come from the germline V gene (reference sequence). The CDR3 nucleotides read TGTGCCAGCAGCTACTCGCTAGCGGGACAAGAGACCCAGTACTTC. Amino acid sequence: CASSYSLAGQETQYF.

The V and J genes are TRBV28 and TRBJ1-1; 8 bases are a match to TRBD1. The CDR3 loop spans 15 amino acids. Germline loops: CDR1 MDHEN, CDR2 SYDVKM. V was pared by 5 bases and J by 4 bases, with 9 bases of the junction left unmatched. As DNA, the CDR3 is TGTGCCAGCAGTCACCCTACAGGGGGTGGCACTGAAGCTTTCTTT. It encodes CASSHPTGGGTEAFF.

This chain joins TRBV28 and TRBJ2-7, with TRBD1 matching 8 bases. The CDR3 totals 15 residues. V lost 8 bases to trimming and J lost 4 bases; unmatched junction nucleotides: 13. Germline CDR1 MDHEN, CDR2 SYDVKM. CDR3: CASLVGQGRFYEQYF. The DNA of the CDR3 is TGTGCCAGCCTTGTTGGACAGGGAAGATTTTACGAGCAGTACTTC.

The chain is built from TRBV7-2 and TRBJ2-4; D gene unclear. Germline CDR1 reads SGHTA; CDR2 reads FQGNSA. V lost 5 bases and J 7 bases, leaving 9 bases between the germline ends. The CDR3 has 12 amino acids. The CDR3 protein is CASSPSRNIQYF. CDR3 DNA sequence: TGTGCCAGCAGCCCAAGCCGGAACATTCAGTACTTC. The full variable domain, with the rest looked up from reference TRBV7-2 and TRBJ2-4, is GAGVSQSPSNKVTEKGKDVELRCDPISGHTALYWYRQSLGQGLEFLIYFQGNSAPDKSGLPSDRFSAERTGGSVSTLTIQRTQQEDSAVYLCASSPSRNIQYFGAGTRLSVL.

This chain links TRBV6-5 with TRBJ1-1; D is ambiguous. This CDR3 is built from 15 residues. The V end lost 0 bases, the J end lost 3 bases, and 11 bases lay between the germline ends. Looked up from germline, CDR1 is MNHEY and CDR2 is SVGAGI. The CDR3 DNA reads TGTGCCAGCAGTTACTCGACGGCAGGCTACACTGAAGCTTTCTTT. Amino acids: CASSYSTAGYTEAFF.

In DNA, the CDR3 is TGTGCCAGCAGGCAGGGGTTCGGCGGCTACACCTTC. This codes for CASRQGFGGYTF. V gene TRBV6-1 combines with J gene TRBJ1-2, with a possible D match to TRBD1 (6 bases). Deletions cut 6 bases from V and 8 bases from J, with 13 bases between. Germline-derived CDR1 and CDR2 are MNHNS and SASEGT. The CDR3 length is 12 residues.

The CDR3 reads CASSPPGQGAEAFF. DNA for the CDR3: TGTGCCAGCAGTCCCCCCGGACAGGGGGCTGAAGCTTTCTTT. The chain carries TRBV28 and TRBJ1-1; 10 bases are shared with TRBD1. The CDR3 sequence is 14 residues long. Germline V gene lookup returns CDR1 MDHEN and CDR2 SYDVKM. V was pared by 5 bases and J by 6 bases, with 6 bases of the junction left unmatched.

The chain uses TRBV19 and TRBJ2-7; D call uncertain. The CDR3 extends over 11 amino acids. CDR1 and CDR2 (germline): LNHDA, SQIVND (reference sequence). The V and J ends lost 9 bases and 2 bases respectively, with 8 bases between them. In nucleotides, the CDR3 is TGTGCCAGGTACCTAGCCTACGAGCAGTACTTC. Protein product: CARYLAYEQYF.

The chain is built from TRBV27 and TRBJ2-6; D gene unclear. The germline CDR1 and CDR2 sequences are MNHEY and SMNVEV (reference sequence). The length of the CDR3 is 15 residues. The ends were cut back, 6 bases at V and 2 bases at J, with 11 bases in the middle. The CDR3 nucleotides read TGTGCCAGCAGGGTTACTGGAGCTGGGGCCAACGTCCTGACTTTC. This sequence encodes CASRVTGAGANVLTF.

This sequence joins TRBV30 and TRBJ2-3; D call uncertain. V lost 0 bases and J 3 bases, leaving 4 bases between the germline ends. CDR1 is GTSNPN, CDR2 SVGIG, per germline (reference sequence). The length of the CDR3 is 12 residues. The CDR3 sequence is CAWSVFTDTQYF. The CDR3 DNA sequence: TGTGCCTGGAGTGTCTTTACAGATACGCAGTATTTT.

CDR3 protein: CASSTRTSGTPYEQYF. CDR3 nucleotide sequence: TGTGCCAGTAGTACTCGGACTAGCGGGACACCCTACGAGCAGTACTTC. This rearrangement joins TRBV19 to TRBJ2-7, with 12 bases that match TRBD2. The CDR3 length is 16 residues. Germline CDR1 reads LNHDA; CDR2 reads SQIVND (reference sequence). The junction had 6 bases not matched to a gene; V was cut back by 4 bases and J by 2 bases.

The chain is built from TRBV11-2 and TRBJ2-7; tentative D call: TRBD2 (5 bases). The CDR3 totals 18 residues. Deletions cut 3 bases from V and 0 bases from J, with 21 bases between. Germline values: CDR1 SGHAT, CDR2 FQNNGV. The CDR3 loop reads CASSLVNRRRGSSYEQYF. The CDR3 region has the DNA TGTGCCAGCAGCTTGGTCAACCGTAGACGGGGTAGCTCCTACGAGCAGTACTTC.

CDR3: CASSVEENEQFF. CDR3 DNA: TGTGCCAGCAGCGTAGAGGAGAATGAGCAGTTCTTC. V gene TRBV9 combines with J gene TRBJ2-1; no reliable D call. Looked up from germline, CDR1 is SGDLS and CDR2 is YYNGEE. This CDR3 is 12 amino acids long. The ends were cut back, 0 bases at V and 7 bases at J, with 5 bases in the middle.

The rearrangement uses TRBV4-2 and TRBJ2-5; D may be TRBD1 (5 bases). Germline CDR1 and CDR2: LGHNA and YNFKEQ. V was trimmed by 0 bases and J by 9 bases, leaving 11 bases between them. This CDR3 has 13 residues. The CDR3 nucleotides are TGTGCCAGCAGCCAAGAGGACAACGAGGCCCAGTACTTC. Protein sequence: CASSQEDNEAQYF.

The V and J genes are TRBV21-1 and TRBJ2-7; the tabulated D call, TRBD2, remains unverified against the DNA. TRBV21-1 is a listed pseudogene. The CDR3 spans 15 residues. Here the CDR3 DNA reads TGTGCCAGCAGCAGAACGGGACTAGCGAATTACGAGCAGTACTTC. Translation: CASSRTGLANYEQYF.

V and J are TRBV29-1 and TRBJ2-5; 8 positions match TRBD1. Germline V lookup: CDR1 SQVTM, CDR2 ANQGSEA. The CDR3 runs to 13 residues. V lost 3 bases, J lost 4 bases, and 4 bases stayed unmatched. DNA of the CDR3: TGCAGCGTTGATTCTGACAGGGGAGAGACCCAGTACTTC. Its protein is CSVDSDRGETQYF.

The chain uses TRBV7-9 and TRBJ2-2, with 7 positions matching TRBD1. The V and J ends lost 5 bases and 7 bases, in that order; junction bases with no gene match: 7. This CDR3 region has 14 residues. Germline V gene data show CDR1 as SEHNR and CDR2 as FQNEAQ (reference sequence). The CDR3 DNA follows: TGTGCCAGCAGCACTGACAGGGTGGTCGGGGAGCTGTTTTTT. It is translated as CASSTDRVVGELFF.

With respect to this clone: Other DNA sequences in the same sample also yield this CDR3. This rearrangement joins TRBV5-1 to TRBJ2-7; tentatively, D is TRBD1 (5 bases). The CDR3 sequence is 13 residues long. Germline-derived CDR1 and CDR2 are SGHRS and YFSETQ. V shed 2 bases and J shed 1 base, with 7 bases lying between them. CDR3 DNA: TGCGCCAGCAGCTTAGGGGCTTCCTACGAGCAGTACTTC. Amino acid sequence: CASSLGASYEQYF.